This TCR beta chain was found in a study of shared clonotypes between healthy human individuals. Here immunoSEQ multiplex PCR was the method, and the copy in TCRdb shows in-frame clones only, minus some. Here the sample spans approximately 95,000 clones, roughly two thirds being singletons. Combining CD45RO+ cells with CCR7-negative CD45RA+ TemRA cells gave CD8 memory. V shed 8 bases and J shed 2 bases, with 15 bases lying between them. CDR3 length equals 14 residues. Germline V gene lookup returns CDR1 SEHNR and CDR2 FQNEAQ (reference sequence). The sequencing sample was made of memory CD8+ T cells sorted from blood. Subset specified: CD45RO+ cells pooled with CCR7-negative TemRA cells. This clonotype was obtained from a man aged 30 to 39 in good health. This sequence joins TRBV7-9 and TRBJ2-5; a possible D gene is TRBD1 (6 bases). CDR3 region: CASQRPGVQETQYF. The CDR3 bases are TGTGCCAGCCAACGCCCAGGGGTACAAGAGACCCAGTACTTC.